A single sample gave rise to the 3 T cell receptor beta chains below, sequenced in a study of T-cell memory formation after mild COVID-19. TCRdb processed the 5' RACE reads anew with MiXCR; each CDR3 protein has one entry. The sample lists 250,000 to 350,000 distinct CDR3 sequences; 15% to 20% were seen once. The specimen was PBMCs or a T cell subset sorted from them (not recorded which). The origin of the receptors is a young man who had mild COVID-19 (a few samples of this study predate the infection). Cell type and time point are not known.

This clonotype was observed a few times. The chain has TRBV15 and TRBJ2-2, with 7 positions matching TRBD2. The germline gives CDR1 LNHNV, CDR2 YYDKDF (reference sequence). Unmatched junction bases numbered 10, after V lost 0 bases and J lost 0 bases. The CDR3 extends over 19 amino acids. The CDR3 region is CATSRDLVPGTTNTGELFF. The CDR3 region has the DNA TGTGCCACCAGCAGAGATTTAGTCCCCGGGACTACGAACACCGGGGAGCTGTTTTTT.

At least ten counts were recorded for this clonotype. The rearrangement uses TRBV18 and TRBJ1-4; D gene ambiguous. This CDR3 has 13 amino acids. The germline CDR1 and CDR2 sequences are KGHSH and LQKENI. Deletions cut 2 bases from V and 4 bases from J, with 5 bases between. The CDR3 loop is CASSPNSNEKLFF. CDR3 in DNA: TGTGCCAGCTCACCAAACAGTAATGAAAAACTGTTTTTT.

The chain carries TRBV12-3 or TRBV12-4 and TRBJ1-5; possibly TRBD1 for D (5 bases). The germline V and J ends were trimmed by 1 base and 2 bases, with 12 bases remaining between them. The CDR3 loop spans 16 amino acids. Here the CDR3 reads CASSLGTGWGNQPQHF. The CDR3 nucleotides read TGTGCCAGCAGTTTAGGCACAGGATGGGGCAATCAGCCCCAGCATTTT.